One and the same sample provided the 13 T cell receptor beta chains below, sequenced in a study of brain T cells in children with intractable seizures (dated by TCRdb to the early 2020s). The time point tag for this specimen amounts to: resected brain tissue, or blood drawn just prior to surgery. The surgery cases showing the highest brain T cell transcript signatures were chosen for TCR beta chain sequencing of brain tissue and, when available, of blood. The library was produced with the immunoSEQ multiplex PCR assay. Held by TCRdb, this immuneACCESS table contains in-frame sequences only and omits some clones. Under half of the omission traces to an unresolved V gene where checked; the cause of the rest is unknown. The sample table holds over 7,000 clones, of which 69% were seen once. Of the sample, roughly 18% falls within the top ten clones. The sample was resected brain tissue, taken at surgery. These receptors all stem from a girl aged 2 to 9 with tuberous sclerosis and intractable seizures.

The V gene is TRBV6-5, the J gene TRBJ1-1; D remains unclear. This CDR3 is built from 16 residues. Germline CDR1 is MNHEY and CDR2 is SVGAGI. The V end lost 0 bases, the J end lost 1 base, and 12 bases lay between the germline ends. The CDR3 loop is CASSYSHVWANTEAFF. CDR3 nucleotides: TGTGCCAGCAGTTACTCCCATGTTTGGGCGAACACTGAAGCTTTCTTT.

The chain uses TRBV27 and TRBJ1-6; no clear D. The V and J ends lost 10 bases and 6 bases respectively, with 22 bases between them. The length of the CDR3 is 16 residues. Germline CDR1 is MNHEY and CDR2 is SMNVEV (reference sequence). The DNA for the CDR3 is TGTGCCACCCACCCACCTTCCCGCCGACCTAATTCACCCCTCCACTTT. As protein: CATHPPSRRPNSPLHF.

The chain links TRBV6-1 to TRBJ1-5; D ambiguous. V lost 3 bases, J lost 4 bases, and 10 bases lay in between. CDR1 is MNHNS and CDR2 is SASEGT in the germline V gene. The CDR3 is 14 residues long. CDR3 bases: TGTGCCAGCAGTGATCAAGGTAGAAATCAGCCCCAGCATTTT. Its protein is CASSDQGRNQPQHF.

The chain couples TRBV28 to TRBJ2-7, with a weak D call TRBD1 (6 bases). There are 14 residues in the CDR3. Per germline, CDR1 MDHEN and CDR2 SYDVKM. V was shortened by 4 bases and J by 0 bases, with 10 bases between the two germline ends. CDR3: CASSSWTDSYEQYF. The CDR3 DNA follows: TGTGCCAGCAGTTCATGGACAGACTCCTACGAGCAGTACTTC.

The genes are TRBV19 and TRBJ1-5; 9 bases match TRBD1. Germline loops: CDR1 LNHDA, CDR2 SQIVND (reference sequence). V lost 5 bases, J lost 0 bases, and 11 bases stayed unmatched. CDR3 size: 18 residues. This CDR3 is CASSAPGTGLYSNQPQHF. CDR3 in DNA: TGTGCCAGTAGTGCCCCCGGGACAGGGCTTTATAGCAATCAGCCCCAGCATTTT.

This clone occurred a few times. The rearrangement links TRBV3-1 (or the pseudogene TRBV3-2) to TRBJ2-3, with unresolved D. CDR1 and CDR2 from the germline V gene are LGHDT and YNNKEL (reference sequence). The CDR3 runs 14 residues. Trimming stripped 1 base from V and 0 bases from J, with 5 bases between. The CDR3 here is CASSQGWSTDTQYF. The CDR3 DNA is TGTGCCAGCAGCCAAGGTTGGAGCACAGATACGCAGTATTTT.

This clone is medium-sized by share. The gene calls are TRBV9 and TRBJ2-1, with a tentative D call TRBD1 (5 bases). This CDR3 is 12 amino acids long. The ends were cut back, 3 bases at V and 6 bases at J, with 7 bases in the middle. The V gene's germline CDR1 is SGDLS and CDR2 YYNGEE. This CDR3 is CASSADSNEQFF. As DNA, the CDR3 is TGTGCCAGCAGCGCAGACAGCAATGAGCAGTTCTTC.

This chain links TRBV18 with TRBJ1-3; 9 bases match TRBD1. The CDR3 runs to 15 residues. J was trimmed by 3 bases and V by 6 bases; bases with no gene match: 6. CDR1 is KGHSH and CDR2 is LQKENI in the germline V gene. DNA of the CDR3: TGTGCCAGCTCTCGCCGGGACAGGGATGGAAACACCATATATTTT. Encoded protein: CASSRRDRDGNTIYF.

This sequence joins TRBV2 and TRBJ2-1; 9 bases agree with TRBD2. Trimming removed 3 bases from V and 10 bases from J; junction bases left unmatched: 10. Germline loops: CDR1 SNHLY, CDR2 FYNNEI. The CDR3 is 15 residues long. Here the CDR3 reads CASSEMERGDEEQFF. The CDR3 bases are TGTGCCAGCAGTGAGATGGAGCGGGGGGACGAGGAGCAGTTCTTC. Supplemented by reference TRBV2 and TRBJ2-1, the full variable domain reads EPEVTQTPSHQVTQMGQEVILRCVPISNHLYFYWYRQILGQKVEFLVSFYNNEISEKSEIFDDQFSVERPDGSNFTLKIRSTKLEDSAMYFCASSEMERGDEEQFFGPGTRLTVL.

The chain is built from TRBV6-7 and TRBJ1-1, with TRBD1 as a possible D gene (5 bases). TRBV6-7 is flagged as an ORF with uncertain function. The CDR3 runs to 16 residues. Trimming left V 6 bases short and J 1 base short, with 18 bases between. CDR3 sequence: CASSTLGQFENTEAFF. DNA for the CDR3: TGTGCCAGCAGCACTTTGGGGCAGTTCGAGAACACTGAAGCTTTCTTT.

This clone was observed a single time. J is TRBJ1-2 and V is TRBV5-1, with D unresolved. V was pared by 0 bases and J by 7 bases, with 4 bases between. Germline assignment: CDR1 SGHRS and CDR2 YFSETQ. The CDR3 is 11 residues long. The CDR3, as DNA: TGCGCCAGCAGCTTGGGGATTGGCTACACCTTC. As protein: CASSLGIGYTF.

The chain combines TRBV2 with TRBJ2-3; TRBD1 aligns across 9 bases. The V gene's germline CDR1 is SNHLY and CDR2 FYNNEI. After removal of 2 bases from V and 4 bases from J, the junction contained 4 bases not matched to a gene. This CDR3 is built from 15 residues. CDR3 region: CASSENRGLADTQYF. CDR3 sequence (DNA): TGTGCCAGCAGTGAAAACAGGGGGCTAGCAGATACGCAGTATTTT.

The chain has TRBV27 and TRBJ1-1; 11 nucleotides align to TRBD1. The CDR3 is made up of 15 amino acids. The germline CDR1 and CDR2 sequences are MNHEY and SMNVEV (reference sequence). J gave up 3 bases and V 1 base, and 1 base lay outside the gene matches. The CDR3 loop is CASSLLGQGDTEAFF. The CDR3 nucleotides are TGTGCCAGCAGTTTATTGGGACAGGGGGACACTGAAGCTTTCTTT.